Sequencing of this TCR beta chain was carried out in a study of T cells in Graves' hyperthyroidism and ophthalmopathy (dated by TCRdb to the late 2010s). Background for the entire study: Peripheral blood samples were taken at the time of initial diagnosis, prior to any treatment. A discovery cohort of about 96 patients, 43 with Graves' ophthalmopathy and about 58 with stable Graves' hyperthyroidism, was used to find distinguishing TCR V-J signatures. Whether ophthalmopathy could be predicted prospectively was tested in an independent validation cohort made up of roughly 20 hyperthyroidism patients plus 17 patients who later progressed to ophthalmopathy. The 90 or so discovery patients were randomly split 7:3 into training and test sets. The study also compared thyroid tissue and blood T-cell repertoires from roughly 6 Graves' hyperthyroidism patients. After blood sampling, hyperthyroidism patients were treated with methimazole at a starting dose of 30 mg daily, and ophthalmopathy patients were treated with high-dose intravenous methylprednisolone. The paper reports TCR Vbeta CDR3 sequencing of some 140 peripheral blood samples: under 45 ophthalmopathy, around 80 hyperthyroidism and roughly 17 progressor patients.

Hyperthyroidism patients were newly diagnosed, with disease duration under 2 months, and aged 18 to 65 years. Patients with uncontrolled infections, other autoimmune diseases, pregnancy or lactation were excluded. Diagnoses relied on clinical symptoms, serum thyroxine and TRAb, thyroid ultrasound and orbital computed tomography. For progressor patients, blood was drawn at the first diagnosis of hyperthyroidism, before any ophthalmopathy symptoms had appeared. Ficoll-Paque density gradient centrifugation was used to isolate PBMCs from around 9.1 ml of fresh peripheral blood. Progressor patients were defined as those initially diagnosed with Graves' hyperthyroidism in whom ophthalmopathy developed during follow-up. Trizol reagent was used to extract total RNA, and RNA quality was then checked on an Agilent 2100 Bioanalyzer. Findings and caveats that apply to the study as a whole: A 13 V-J signature model separated ophthalmopathy from stable hyperthyroidism, with approximately 87% sensitivity and around 84% specificity in cross-validation and 80%/75% in testing. Most expanded thyroid clonotypes (frequency above 0.001) were also found in blood, which suggests that blood repertoires may mirror thyroid immune responses. In validation, progression to ophthalmopathy was predicted by the model with around 71% sensitivity and roughly 72% specificity, a median of roughly six months before onset. No statistical method was used to fix the sample size in advance, and group allocation was not hidden from the investigators.

This clonotype was detected many times. Its cognate antigen has yet to be identified. One base away there is no much larger clone; base qualities are not given. Amplification of TCR beta CDR3 regions was carried out from RNA transcripts. A first-round RT-PCR of the TCR CDR3 used the HTBI primer set with the Qiagen OneStep RT-PCR kit. Libraries were constructed in a second round of multiplex PCR, after which size selection and purification were carried out. Paired-end sequencing of the libraries was performed with 100 bp reads on an Illumina HiSeq2000. For the original study's pipeline: SOAPnuke was used to process the raw data, with reads discarded if the reads contained adapters or uncalled bases, had a mean Phred below 15, or lacked an exact constant-primer or identifier match. COPE v1.2.5 was used to merge high-quality paired reads, and clonotypes were defined as unique nucleotide sequences. MiTCR v1.1 was used to align the clonotypes against IMGT TRBV, TRBD and TRBJ reference segments. Analysis was restricted to V-J combinations with a frequency above 0.0001, which covered 98% to 99.2% of repertoires. The TCS score was defined as the ratio of F50 (clonal expansion) to E x V (chaos), calculated using BLOSUM62-based TCRdist between CDR3 peptides within each V-J. Welch's t-statistics and random forest reduced fewer than 600 V-J features to 13, which were used in a naive Bayes classifier (R e1071). The public sequencing data were trimmed at Q25 with fastp and processed into clonotypes with MiXCR by TCRdb, which kept only in-frame beta chains. Entries that share a CDR3 protein sequence are merged under the most common genes and DNA. The V and J calls here are based on TCRdb, not the publication. The sample table contains about 380,000 distinct CDR3 sequences; only one count was recorded for about 13% of them. The top ten hold around 21% of the sample.

Trimming leaves V shorter by 2 bases and J shorter by 7 bases, with the junction holding 2 bases beyond the gene matches. Spanning cysteine to phenylalanine, the CDR3 consists of 14 amino acids. Of all the DNA, just the CDR3 is kept, 42 bases in frame from base 1. The germline V gene specifies SGHVS as CDR1 and FNYEAQ as CDR2. The receptor was derived from a man aged 30 to 39 with Graves' hyperthyroidism that later progressed to Graves' ophthalmopathy. Material: blood. This receptor chain uses TRBV7-6 and TRBJ1-4; TRBD1 fits 9 bases in the junction. The nucleotides are TGTGCCAGCAGCTTAACAGGGGGCAGTGAAAAACTGTTTTTT. It codes for CASSLTGGSEKLFF.